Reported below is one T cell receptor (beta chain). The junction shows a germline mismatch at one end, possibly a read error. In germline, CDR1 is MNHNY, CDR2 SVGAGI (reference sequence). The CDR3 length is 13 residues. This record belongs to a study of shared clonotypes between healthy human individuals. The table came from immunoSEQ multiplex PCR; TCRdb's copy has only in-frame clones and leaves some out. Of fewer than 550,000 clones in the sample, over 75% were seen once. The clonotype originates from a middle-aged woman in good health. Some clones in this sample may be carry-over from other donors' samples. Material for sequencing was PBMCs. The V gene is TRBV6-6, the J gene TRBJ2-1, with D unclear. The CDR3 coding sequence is TGTGCCAGCAGTTACTCGAATGGGGTGGGCTGGGTCTTC. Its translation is CASSYSNGVGWVF.